This entry features one TCR beta chain sequence. Arm-PCR of CDR3 regions and iRepertoire HTBI primers were the basis on which TCR beta libraries were built. Using its own MiXCR run on the multiplex PCR reads, TCRdb lists one record per CDR3 protein. The sample has 400,000 to 500,000 distinct CDR3 sequences, around 20% seen once. The data belong to a study of regulatory T cells in long-lasting Graves disease. Time point given: persistent/refractory GD, antithyroid drugs over 5 years with positive TRAb. PBMCs provided the RNA from which the TCR library was made. The sequence was collected from a female donor with Graves disease. The sequenced sample was peripheral blood mononuclear cells (PBMCs), obtained when the disease was refractory, from a patient treated with antithyroid drugs.

The CDR3 loop reads CSARSWDLTYEQYF. In DNA form, the CDR3 reads TGCAGTGCTAGAAGCTGGGACCTGACCTACGAGCAGTACTTC. V usage is TRBV20-1 and J usage is TRBJ2-7; TRBD1 or TRBD2 may be the D gene (5 bases each). Germline V lookup: CDR1 DFQATT, CDR2 SNEGSKA (reference sequence). This CDR3 is 14 amino acids long. V lost 2 bases, J lost 2 bases, and 13 bases lay in between.